These 21 T cell receptor beta chains came from one sample sequenced in a study of T cell responses to AZD1222 COVID-19 vaccine. Using immunoSEQ multiplex PCR, the repertoire was profiled, and TCRdb retains in-frame clones only, with some absent. This table holds about 120,000 clones, roughly 87% found once. The input for sequencing was peripheral blood, taken 28 days after the second AZD1222 dose. These receptors were taken from an adult who received the AZD1222 COVID-19 vaccine.

CDR3 DNA sequence: TGTGCCAGCAGTCCGATGTCAGGGGAGAATGAAAAACTGTTTTTT. Translating gives CASSPMSGENEKLFF. J is TRBJ1-4 and V is TRBV5-4, with a possible D match to TRBD1 (6 bases). Germline loops: CDR1 SGHNT, CDR2 YYREEE (reference sequence). This CDR3 spans 15 amino acids. V lost 5 bases and J lost 5, with 16 bases in between.

This chain links TRBV28 with TRBJ1-3, with D possibly being TRBD1 (5 bases). V was trimmed by 6 bases and J by 3 bases, leaving 12 bases between them. CDR1 is MDHEN, CDR2 SYDVKM, per germline. This CDR3 comprises 14 residues. CDR3 nucleotide sequence: TGTGCCAGCAGCCGTCAGGGATTTGGAAACACCATATATTTT. Amino acids: CASSRQGFGNTIYF.

This chain connects TRBV18 to TRBJ1-4, with D perhaps TRBD1 (5 bases). V dropped 3 bases and J dropped 8 bases, with 16 bases sitting between them. The CDR3 runs to 15 residues. Germline values: CDR1 KGHSH, CDR2 LQKENI. The CDR3 region has the DNA TGTGCCAGCTCACCTACAGTAGGGACTAGGGAAAAACTGTTTTTT. Translation gives CASSPTVGTREKLFF.

This clone was observed once. This rearrangement joins TRBV19 to TRBJ1-3; 7 bases map to TRBD1. Germline V gene lookup returns CDR1 LNHDA and CDR2 SQIVND (reference sequence). V was pared by 6 bases and J by 1 base, with 6 bases of the junction left unmatched. The CDR3 consists of 15 residues. The CDR3 spells CASRKPTGSGNTIYF. CDR3 sequence (DNA): TGTGCCAGTAGAAAACCGACAGGGTCTGGAAACACCATATATTTT. Drawing the rest from reference TRBV19 and TRBJ1-3, the complete variable domain is DGGITQSPKYLFRKEGQNVTLSCEQNLNHDAMYWYRQDPGQGLRLIYYSQIVNDFQKGDIAEGYSVSREKKESFPLTVTSAQKNPTAFYLCASRKPTGSGNTIYFGEGSWLTVV.

This clone was found a few times. The chain employs TRBV4-1 and TRBJ1-4; TRBD1 might be the D (5 bases). The CDR3 loop spans 15 amino acids. Germline V CDR1 and CDR2: MGHRA, YSYEKL. V was pared by 0 bases and J by 8 bases, with 13 bases between. CDR3 protein: CASSQDSRVGEKLFF. The CDR3 DNA reads TGCGCCAGCAGCCAAGATAGCAGGGTAGGGGAAAAACTGTTTTTT.

The chain has TRBV20-1 and TRBJ2-1; D gene ambiguous. Trimming shortened V by 2 bases and J by 10 bases, and 6 bases separated the two germline ends. Germline CDR1 and CDR2: DFQATT and SNEGSKA (reference sequence). There are 10 residues in the CDR3. CDR3 sequence: CSARSQEQFF. The CDR3 DNA is TGCAGTGCTAGAAGCCAGGAGCAGTTCTTC.

This clone was seen just once. The gene calls are TRBV27 and TRBJ2-3; tentatively, D is TRBD2 (5 bases). This CDR3 region has 13 residues. Germline V gene lookup returns CDR1 MNHEY and CDR2 SMNVEV (reference sequence). V dropped 7 bases and J dropped 2 bases, with 10 bases sitting between them. CDR3 amino acids: CASTGVLTDTQYF. The CDR3 nucleotides are TGTGCCAGCACCGGGGTCCTCACAGATACGCAGTATTTT.

The chain joins TRBV4-2 to TRBJ2-7; TRBD2 agrees at 7 bases. This CDR3 contains 16 residues. Per the germline V gene, CDR1 is LGHNA and CDR2 is YNFKEQ. The V segment lost 0 bases and the J segment 4 bases; nucleotides outside the gene matches: 9. DNA for the CDR3: TGTGCCAGCAGCCAAGAGCACGCGCGCGGGGGTTACGAGCAGTACTTC. Translating it yields CASSQEHARGGYEQYF.

Concerning this clone itself: Other DNA sequences from this sample encode an identical CDR3 as well. This chain uses TRBV12-3 or TRBV12-4 with TRBJ2-7; D gene ambiguous. The CDR3 is 11 residues long. V was trimmed by 1 base and J by 4 bases, leaving 2 bases between them. The CDR3 DNA reads as TGTGCCAGCAGTTTAGGTTACGAGCAGTACTTC. It is translated as CASSLGYEQYF.

The chain couples TRBV18 to TRBJ2-7; D call uncertain. The germline gives CDR1 KGHSH, CDR2 LQKENI. Trimming left V 0 bases short and J 2 bases short, with 14 bases between. The CDR3 contains 16 residues. This CDR3 is CASSPPPGEAAYEQYF. CDR3 sequence (DNA): TGTGCCAGCTCACCACCGCCAGGAGAAGCCGCCTACGAGCAGTACTTC.

This chain links TRBV5-1 with TRBJ1-2; the D gene is possibly TRBD1 (6 bases). Germline V gives CDR1 SGHRS, CDR2 YFSETQ. The CDR3 covers 16 residues. The germline V and J ends were trimmed by 0 bases and 2 bases, with 14 bases remaining between them. In nucleotides, the CDR3 is TGCGCCAGCAGCTTGGGGCCCGGGAGGGGGAACTATGGCTACACCTTC. This sequence encodes CASSLGPGRGNYGYTF.

V and J are TRBV5-1 and TRBJ1-1; D uncertain. Trimming took off 1 base at V and 1 base at J, with 8 bases between the two ends. Germline loops: CDR1 SGHRS, CDR2 YFSETQ. The CDR3 spans 14 residues. The CDR3 coding sequence is TGCGCCAGCAGCTTGAGTGCAGCGAACACTGAAGCTTTCTTT. Translated: CASSLSAANTEAFF.

This clone appeared a single time. The chain joins TRBV7-2 to TRBJ2-5; D is perhaps TRBD2 (6 bases). The CDR3 is 16 residues long. Germline V gene sequence: CDR1 SGHTA, CDR2 FQGNSA. V lost 5 bases, J lost 5 bases, and 21 bases lay in between. The CDR3 nucleotides are TGTGCCAGCAGCACAGTAGGGACGAGGAGGGCGGAGACCCAGTACTTC. This codes for CASSTVGTRRAETQYF.

The chain joins TRBV9 to TRBJ1-6; unclear D gene. Germline V gene lookup returns CDR1 SGDLS and CDR2 YYNGEE. V was trimmed by 3 bases and J by 5 bases, leaving 9 bases between them. There are 14 residues in the CDR3. In DNA, the CDR3 is TGTGCCAGCAGCGACACTTATGATAATTCACCCCTCCACTTT. Its protein product is CASSDTYDNSPLHF.

J is TRBJ2-5 and V is TRBV7-2; 11 bases are shared with TRBD2. From germline, CDR1 is SGHTA and CDR2 FQGNSA. V gave up 5 bases and J gave up 2 bases; unmatched junction bases: 4. The CDR3 is 15 residues long. The CDR3 DNA follows: TGTGCCAGCAGCCCGACTAGCGGGGTACAAGAGACCCAGTACTTC. Translation gives CASSPTSGVQETQYF.

This chain links TRBV9 with TRBJ2-2, with D possibly matching TRBD2 (5 bases). The CDR3 has 16 amino acids. Trimming shortened V by 0 bases and J by 2 bases, and 11 bases separated the two germline ends. The germline V gene has CDR1 SGDLS and CDR2 YYNGEE. CDR3 residues: CASSVVAGVNTGELFF. For the CDR3, the DNA is TGTGCCAGCAGCGTAGTAGCCGGGGTAAACACCGGGGAGCTGTTTTTT.

This chain uses TRBV25-1 with TRBJ2-2; the match to TRBD1 covers 10 bases. Per the germline V gene, CDR1 is MGHDK and CDR2 is SYGVNS. Losses at the gene ends were 7 bases for V and 5 bases for J; bases not matched to a gene: 4. CDR3 size: 14 residues. DNA of the CDR3: TGTGCCAGCAAGGGACAGGGGTCAACCGGGGAGCTGTTTTTT. Translated, it gives CASKGQGSTGELFF.

The chain couples TRBV12-3 or TRBV12-4 to TRBJ1-2; D is unclear. The CDR3 totals 13 residues. The V end was cut by 2 bases, the J end by 6 bases, with 10 bases between. The CDR3, as DNA: TGTGCCAGCAGTTTAAGAGGGTCCGATGGCTACACCTTC. This sequence encodes CASSLRGSDGYTF.

This clone has a handful of counts. V and J are TRBV28 and TRBJ1-5; weak D call: TRBD1 (5 bases). The CDR3 covers 15 residues. Germline-derived CDR1 and CDR2 are MDHEN and SYDVKM. V lost 11 bases and J 2 bases, leaving 19 bases between the germline ends. DNA for the CDR3: TGTGCCGGTCAAAGTGGGGGAGGGGGCAATCAGCCCCAGCATTTT. Translating gives CAGQSGGGGNQPQHF.

The chain has TRBV14 and TRBJ1-2, with D uncertain. This CDR3 spans 12 amino acids. The V gene lost 1 base and the J gene lost 4 bases, with 4 bases spanning the gap. Germline values: CDR1 SGHDN, CDR2 FVKESK. The CDR3 protein is CASSQGGYGYTF. In DNA form, the CDR3 reads TGTGCCAGCAGCCAAGGGGGCTATGGCTACACCTTC. Full variable domain (outside the CDR3, taken from reference TRBV14 and TRBJ1-2): EAGVTQFPSHSVIEKGQTVTLRCDPISGHDNLYWYRRVMGKEIKFLLHFVKESKQDESGMPNNRFLAERTGGTYSTLKVQPAELEDSGVYFCASSQGGYGYTFGSGTRLTVV.

The J gene is TRBJ1-5, the V gene TRBV28; 10 bases line up with TRBD1. The CDR3 extends over 16 amino acids. Germline V gene data show CDR1 as MDHEN and CDR2 as SYDVKM. The J segment lost 5 bases and the V segment lost 6 bases, leaving 10 bases of the junction unmatched. The CDR3 here is CASSHSDRGRDQPQHF. CDR3 DNA sequence: TGTGCCAGCAGCCATTCTGACAGGGGGCGAGATCAGCCCCAGCATTTT. Full variable domain (rest looked up from reference TRBV28 and TRBJ1-5): DVKVTQSSRYLVKRTGEKVFLECVQDMDHENMFWYRQDPGLGLRLIYFSYDVKMKEKGDIPEGYSVSREKKERFSLILESASTNQTSMYLCASSHSDRGRDQPQHFGDGTRLSIL.